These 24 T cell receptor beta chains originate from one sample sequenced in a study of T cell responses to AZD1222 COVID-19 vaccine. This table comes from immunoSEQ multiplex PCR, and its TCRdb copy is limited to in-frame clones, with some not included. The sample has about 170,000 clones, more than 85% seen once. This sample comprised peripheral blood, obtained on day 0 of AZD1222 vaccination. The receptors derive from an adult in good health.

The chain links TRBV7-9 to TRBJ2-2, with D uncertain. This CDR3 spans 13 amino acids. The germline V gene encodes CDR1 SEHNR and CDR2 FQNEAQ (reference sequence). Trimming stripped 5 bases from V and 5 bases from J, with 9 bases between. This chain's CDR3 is CASSLGWTGELFF. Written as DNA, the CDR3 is TGTGCCAGCAGCCTCGGCTGGACCGGGGAGCTGTTTTTT.

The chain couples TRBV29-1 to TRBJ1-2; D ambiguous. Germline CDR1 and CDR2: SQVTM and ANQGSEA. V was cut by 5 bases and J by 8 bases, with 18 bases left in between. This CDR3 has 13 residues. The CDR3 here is CSVLLTGGQGYTF. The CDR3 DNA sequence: TGCAGCGTTCTCTTAACGGGTGGCCAAGGCTACACCTTC.

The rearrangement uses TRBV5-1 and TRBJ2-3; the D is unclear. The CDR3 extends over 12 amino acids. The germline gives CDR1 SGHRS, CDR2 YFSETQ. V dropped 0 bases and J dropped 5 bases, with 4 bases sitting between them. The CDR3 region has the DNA TGCGCCAGCAGCTTGGGGGGAGATACGCAGTATTTT. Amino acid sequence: CASSLGGDTQYF.

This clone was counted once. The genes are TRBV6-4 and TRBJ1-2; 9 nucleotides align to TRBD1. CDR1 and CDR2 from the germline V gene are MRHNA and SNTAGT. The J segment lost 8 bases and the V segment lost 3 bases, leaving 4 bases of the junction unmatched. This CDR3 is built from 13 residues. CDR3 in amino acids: CASSEDRGLGYTF. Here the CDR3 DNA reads TGTGCCAGCAGTGAGGACAGGGGTTTGGGCTACACCTTC.

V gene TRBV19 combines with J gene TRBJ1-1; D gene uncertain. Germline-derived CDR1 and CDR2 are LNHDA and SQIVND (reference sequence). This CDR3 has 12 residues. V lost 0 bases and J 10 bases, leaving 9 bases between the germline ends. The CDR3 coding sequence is TGTGCCAGTAGTATAGATAAGAACCTAGCTTTCTTT. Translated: CASSIDKNLAFF. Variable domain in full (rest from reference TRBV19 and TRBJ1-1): DGGITQSPKYLFRKEGQNVTLSCEQNLNHDAMYWYRQDPGQGLRLIYYSQIVNDFQKGDIAEGYSVSREKKESFPLTVTSAQKNPTAFYLCASSIDKNLAFFGQGTRLTVV.

The CDR3 DNA follows: TGTGCCAGCAAAGGGCCTCCAAGCACAGATACGCAGTATTTT. It is translated as CASKGPPSTDTQYF. The gene calls are TRBV6-5 and TRBJ2-3; D is undetermined. The CDR3 is 14 residues long. The V gene's germline CDR1 is MNHEY and CDR2 SVGAGI. Trimming shortened V by 7 bases and J by 0 bases, and 11 bases separated the two germline ends.

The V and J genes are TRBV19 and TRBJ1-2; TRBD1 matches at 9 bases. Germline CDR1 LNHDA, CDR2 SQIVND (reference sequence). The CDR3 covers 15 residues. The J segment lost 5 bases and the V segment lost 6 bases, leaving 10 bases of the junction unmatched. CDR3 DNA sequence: TGTGCCAGTAGCATAAAATCCGGGACAGGGTATGGCTACACCTTC. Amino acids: CASSIKSGTGYGYTF. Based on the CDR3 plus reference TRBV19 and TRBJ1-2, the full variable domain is DGGITQSPKYLFRKEGQNVTLSCEQNLNHDAMYWYRQDPGQGLRLIYYSQIVNDFQKGDIAEGYSVSREKKESFPLTVTSAQKNPTAFYLCASSIKSGTGYGYTFGSGTRLTVV.

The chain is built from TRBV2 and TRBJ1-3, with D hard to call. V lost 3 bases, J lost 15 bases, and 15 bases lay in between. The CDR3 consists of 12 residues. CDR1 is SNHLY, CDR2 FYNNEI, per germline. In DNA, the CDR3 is TGTGCCAGCAGTGATCTCGAACCAACGACATATTTT. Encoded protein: CASSDLEPTTYF.

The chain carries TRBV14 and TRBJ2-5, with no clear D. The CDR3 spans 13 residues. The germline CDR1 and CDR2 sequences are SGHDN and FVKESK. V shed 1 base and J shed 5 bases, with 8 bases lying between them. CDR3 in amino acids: CASSQGVWETQYF. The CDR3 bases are TGTGCCAGCAGCCAAGGGGTATGGGAGACCCAGTACTTC.

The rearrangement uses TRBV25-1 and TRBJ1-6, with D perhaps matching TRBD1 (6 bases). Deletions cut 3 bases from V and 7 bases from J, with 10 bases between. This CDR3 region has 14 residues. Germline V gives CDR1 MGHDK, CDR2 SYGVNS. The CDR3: CASSDYRVNSPLHF. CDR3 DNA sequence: TGTGCCAGCAGTGATTACAGGGTGAATTCACCCCTCCACTTT. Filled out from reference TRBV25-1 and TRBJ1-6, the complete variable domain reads EADIYQTPRYLVIGTGKKITLECSQTMGHDKMYWYQQDPGMELHLIHYSYGVNSTEKGDLSSESTVSRIRTEHFPLTLESARPSHTSQYLCASSDYRVNSPLHFGNGTRLTVT.

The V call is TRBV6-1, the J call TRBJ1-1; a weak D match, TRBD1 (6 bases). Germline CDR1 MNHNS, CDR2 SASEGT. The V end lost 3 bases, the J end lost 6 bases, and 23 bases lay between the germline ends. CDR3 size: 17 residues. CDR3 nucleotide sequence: TGTGCCAGCAGTGATCTGCGGACAGCCGAAAGACTCCCTGAAGCTTTCTTT. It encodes CASSDLRTAERLPEAFF.

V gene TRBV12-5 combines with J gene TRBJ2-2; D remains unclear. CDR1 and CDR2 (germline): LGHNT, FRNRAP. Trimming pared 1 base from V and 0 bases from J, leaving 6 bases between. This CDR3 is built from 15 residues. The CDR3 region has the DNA TGTGCTAGTGGTTTGGGGCCCGCGAACACCGGGGAGCTGTTTTTT. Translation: CASGLGPANTGELFF. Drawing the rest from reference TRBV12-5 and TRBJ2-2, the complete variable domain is DARVTQTPRHKVTEMGQEVTMRCQPILGHNTVFWYRQTMMQGLELLAYFRNRAPLDDSGMPKDRFSAEMPDATLATLKIQPSEPRDSAVYFCASGLGPANTGELFFGEGSRLTVL.

In DNA, the CDR3 is TGTGCCAGCAGTCCCCGGACTAGCGGGGGAATAGATACGCAGTATTTT. Amino acid sequence: CASSPRTSGGIDTQYF. This chain links TRBV6-6 with TRBJ2-3, with 13 bases fitting TRBD2. V lost 5 bases, J lost 5 bases, and 7 bases stayed unmatched. The CDR3 is 16 residues long. Germline CDR1 and CDR2: MNHNY and SVGAGI (reference sequence).

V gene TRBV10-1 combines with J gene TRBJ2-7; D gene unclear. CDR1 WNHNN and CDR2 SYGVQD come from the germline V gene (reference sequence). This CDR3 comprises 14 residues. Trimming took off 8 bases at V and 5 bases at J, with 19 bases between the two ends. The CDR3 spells CASSVGVYLHEQYF. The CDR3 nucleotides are TGCGCCAGCTCCGTTGGGGTCTATCTCCACGAGCAGTACTTC.

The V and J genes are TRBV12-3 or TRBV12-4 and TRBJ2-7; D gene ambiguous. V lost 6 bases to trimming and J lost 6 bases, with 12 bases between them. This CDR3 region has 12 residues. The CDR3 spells CASSQRWGEQYF. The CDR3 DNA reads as TGTGCCAGCAGCCAACGATGGGGCGAGCAGTACTTC.

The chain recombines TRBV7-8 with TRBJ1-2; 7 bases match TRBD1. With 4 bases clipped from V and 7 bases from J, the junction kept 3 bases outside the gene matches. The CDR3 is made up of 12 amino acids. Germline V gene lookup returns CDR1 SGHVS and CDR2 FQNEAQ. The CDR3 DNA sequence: TGTGCCAGCAGCTGGACAGGAGGTGGCTACACCTTC. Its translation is CASSWTGGGYTF.

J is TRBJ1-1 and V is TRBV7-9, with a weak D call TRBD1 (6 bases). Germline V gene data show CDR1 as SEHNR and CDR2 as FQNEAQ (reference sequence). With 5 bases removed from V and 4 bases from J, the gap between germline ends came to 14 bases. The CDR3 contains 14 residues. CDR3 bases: TGTGCCAGCAGCGAACAGGGCGTTGGCACTGAAGCTTTCTTT. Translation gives CASSEQGVGTEAFF. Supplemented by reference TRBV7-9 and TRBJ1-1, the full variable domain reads DTGVSQNPRHKITKRGQNVTFRCDPISEHNRLYWYRQTLGQGPEFLTYFQNEAQLEKSRLLSDRFSAERPKGSFSTLEIQRTEQGDSAMYLCASSEQGVGTEAFFGQGTRLTVV.

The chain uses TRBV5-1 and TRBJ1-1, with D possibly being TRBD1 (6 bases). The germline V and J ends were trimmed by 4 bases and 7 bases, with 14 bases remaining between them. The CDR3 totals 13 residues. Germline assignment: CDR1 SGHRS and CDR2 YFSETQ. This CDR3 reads CASSPGALFEAFF. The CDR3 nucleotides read TGCGCCAGCAGCCCGGGGGCACTGTTTGAAGCTTTCTTT.

CDR3 DNA: TGTGCCAGCAGCTTAGTAGCGGGAGGGAACACCGGGGAGCTGTTTTTT. Translated, it gives CASSLVAGGNTGELFF. The V gene is TRBV7-6, the J gene TRBJ2-2; 10 positions match TRBD2. This CDR3 comprises 16 residues. V dropped 1 base and J dropped 1; count of bases not matched to a gene: 0. Per the germline V gene, CDR1 is SGHVS and CDR2 is FNYEAQ.

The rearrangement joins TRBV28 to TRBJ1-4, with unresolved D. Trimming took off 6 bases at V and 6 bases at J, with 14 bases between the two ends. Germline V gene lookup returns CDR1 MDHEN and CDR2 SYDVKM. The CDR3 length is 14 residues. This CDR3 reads CASSPGIWDEKLFF. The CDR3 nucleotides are TGTGCCAGCAGCCCGGGGATCTGGGATGAAAAACTGTTTTTT.

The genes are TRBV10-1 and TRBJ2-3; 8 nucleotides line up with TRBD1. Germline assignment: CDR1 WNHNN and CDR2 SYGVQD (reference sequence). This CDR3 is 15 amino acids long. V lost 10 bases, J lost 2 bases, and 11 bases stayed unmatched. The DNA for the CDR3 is TGCGCCACCTCATCCCACAGGGGGACCACAGATACGCAGTATTTT. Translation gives CATSSHRGTTDTQYF.

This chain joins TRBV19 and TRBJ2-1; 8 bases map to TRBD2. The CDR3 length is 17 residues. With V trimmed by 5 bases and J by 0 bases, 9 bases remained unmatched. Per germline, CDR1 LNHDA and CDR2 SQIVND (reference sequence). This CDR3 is CASSRGGFLSSYNEQFF. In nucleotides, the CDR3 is TGTGCCAGTAGTCGGGGGGGGTTCTTAAGCTCCTACAATGAGCAGTTCTTC.

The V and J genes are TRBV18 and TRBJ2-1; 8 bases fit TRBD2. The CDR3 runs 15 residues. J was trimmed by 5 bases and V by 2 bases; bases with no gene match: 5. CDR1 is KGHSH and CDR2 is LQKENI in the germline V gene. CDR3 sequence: CASSPSREAHNEQFF. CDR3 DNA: TGTGCCAGCTCACCATCGCGGGAGGCCCACAATGAGCAGTTCTTC.

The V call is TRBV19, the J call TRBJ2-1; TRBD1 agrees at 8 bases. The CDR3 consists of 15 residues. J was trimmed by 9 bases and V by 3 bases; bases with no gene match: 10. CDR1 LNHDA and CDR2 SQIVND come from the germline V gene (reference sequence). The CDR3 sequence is CASSIPGQGTGEQFF. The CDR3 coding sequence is TGTGCCAGTAGTATCCCCGGACAGGGAACGGGTGAGCAGTTCTTC.